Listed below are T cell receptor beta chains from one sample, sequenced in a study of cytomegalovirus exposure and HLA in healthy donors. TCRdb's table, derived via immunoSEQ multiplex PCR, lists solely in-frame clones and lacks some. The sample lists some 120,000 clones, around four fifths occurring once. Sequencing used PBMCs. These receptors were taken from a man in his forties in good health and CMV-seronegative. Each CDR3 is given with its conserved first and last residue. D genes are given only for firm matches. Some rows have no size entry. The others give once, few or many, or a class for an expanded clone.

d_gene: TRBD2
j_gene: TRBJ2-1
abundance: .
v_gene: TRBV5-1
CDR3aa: CASSLPLAGEIYNEQFF
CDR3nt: TGCGCCAGCAGCTTGCCCTTAGCGGGAGAAATATACAATGAGCAGTTCTTC

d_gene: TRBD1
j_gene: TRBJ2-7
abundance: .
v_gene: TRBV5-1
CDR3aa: CASSFDGRPGTGNRGSSYEQYF
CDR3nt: TGCGCCAGCAGCTTTGACGGGCGACCCGGGACAGGAAATAGAGGGAGCTCCTACGAGCAGTACTTC

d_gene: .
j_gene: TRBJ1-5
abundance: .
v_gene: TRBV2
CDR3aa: CASSEAAGLYQPQHF
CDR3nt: TGTGCCAGCAGTGAAGCGGCGGGGCTTTATCAGCCCCAGCATTTT

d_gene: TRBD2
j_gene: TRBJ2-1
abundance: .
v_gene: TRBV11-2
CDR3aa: CASHSGSSYNEQFF
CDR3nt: TGTGCCAGCCACAGCGGGAGCTCCTACAATGAGCAGTTCTTC

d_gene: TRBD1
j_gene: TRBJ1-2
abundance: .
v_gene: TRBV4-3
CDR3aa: CASSQDLVAGGGYGYTF
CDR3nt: TGCGCCAGCAGCCAAGATCTGGTGGCAGGGGGAGGATATGGCTACACCTTC

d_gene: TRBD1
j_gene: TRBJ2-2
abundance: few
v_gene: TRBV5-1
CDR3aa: CASSRGTGGFSGELFF
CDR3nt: TGCGCCAGCAGCCGCGGGACAGGGGGGTTCTCCGGGGAGCTGTTTTTT

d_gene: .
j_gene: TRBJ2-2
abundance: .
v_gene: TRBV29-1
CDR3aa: CSVGNSPTGELFF
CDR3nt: TGCAGCGTTGGAAATAGCCCTACCGGGGAGCTGTTTTTT

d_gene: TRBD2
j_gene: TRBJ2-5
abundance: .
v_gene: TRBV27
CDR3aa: CASSSPASGRQETQYF
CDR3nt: TGTGCCAGCAGTTCCCCCGCTAGCGGCCGCCAAGAGACCCAGTACTTC

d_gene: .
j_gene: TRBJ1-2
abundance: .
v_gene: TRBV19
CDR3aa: CASSIGVRGGSNGYTF
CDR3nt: TGTGCCAGTAGTATAGGGGTCCGGGGGGGTAGTAATGGCTACACCTTC

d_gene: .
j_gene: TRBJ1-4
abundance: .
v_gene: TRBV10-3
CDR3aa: CAISITFGETNEKLFF
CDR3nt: TGTGCCATCAGCATAACCTTTGGGGAGACTAATGAAAAACTGTTTTTT

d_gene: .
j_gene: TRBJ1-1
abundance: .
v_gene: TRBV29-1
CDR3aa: CSVAGMVTEAFF
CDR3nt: TGCAGCGTTGCAGGGATGGTCACTGAAGCTTTCTTT

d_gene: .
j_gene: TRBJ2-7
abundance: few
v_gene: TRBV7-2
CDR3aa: CASAYLGAPTNDEQYF
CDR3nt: TGTGCCAGCGCCTACTTGGGGGCACCTACTAACGACGAGCAGTACTTC

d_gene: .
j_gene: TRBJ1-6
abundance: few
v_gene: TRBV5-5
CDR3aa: CASSLVLQGYNSPLHF
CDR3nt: TGTGCCAGCAGCTTAGTTCTACAGGGCTATAATTCACCCCTCCACTTT

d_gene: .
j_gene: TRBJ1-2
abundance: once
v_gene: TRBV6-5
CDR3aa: CASSYATGTLYGYTF
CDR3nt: TGTGCCAGCAGTTACGCAACAGGGACCCTCTATGGCTACACCTTC

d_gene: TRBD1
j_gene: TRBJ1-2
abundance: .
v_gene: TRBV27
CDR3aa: CASNQTGAIYGYTF
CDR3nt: TGTGCCAGCAACCAGACAGGGGCTATATATGGCTACACCTTC

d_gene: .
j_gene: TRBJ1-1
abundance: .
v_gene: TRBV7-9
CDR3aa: CASSYREGTEAFF
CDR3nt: TGTGCCAGCAGCTACCGGGAGGGCACTGAAGCTTTCTTT

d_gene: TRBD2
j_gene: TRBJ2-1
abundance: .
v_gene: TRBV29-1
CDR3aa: CSVESPTSVYEQFF
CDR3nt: TGCAGCGTTGAATCTCCAACTAGCGTCTATGAGCAGTTCTTC

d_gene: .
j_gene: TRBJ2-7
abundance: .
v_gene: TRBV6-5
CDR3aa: CATSKGRNYEQYF
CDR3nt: TGTGCCACCTCAAAGGGGCGAAACTACGAGCAGTACTTC

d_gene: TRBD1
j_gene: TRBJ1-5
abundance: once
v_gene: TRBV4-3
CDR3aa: CASSIRQGGQPQHF
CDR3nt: TGCGCCAGCAGTATACGACAGGGAGGTCAGCCCCAGCATTTT

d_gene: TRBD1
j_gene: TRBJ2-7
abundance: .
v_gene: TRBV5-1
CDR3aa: CASSLAGPTYTGDRLYEQYF
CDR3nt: TGCGCCAGCAGCTTGGCCGGTCCCACGTATACAGGGGACCGCCTCTACGAGCAGTACTTC

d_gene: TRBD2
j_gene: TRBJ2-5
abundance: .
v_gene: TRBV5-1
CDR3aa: CASSPLPGLAGETQYF
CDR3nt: TGCGCCAGCAGTCCCCTCCCGGGACTAGCGGGAGAGACCCAGTACTTC

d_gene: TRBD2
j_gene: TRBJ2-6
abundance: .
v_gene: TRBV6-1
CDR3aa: CASSERGVLAGANVLTF
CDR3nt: TGTGCCAGCAGTGAACGGGGGGTTCTAGCTGGGGCCAACGTCCTGACTTTC

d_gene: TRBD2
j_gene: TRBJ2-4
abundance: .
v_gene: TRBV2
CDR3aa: CASTTSGGAHIQYF
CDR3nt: TGTGCCAGCACCACTAGCGGGGGGGCACACATTCAGTACTTC

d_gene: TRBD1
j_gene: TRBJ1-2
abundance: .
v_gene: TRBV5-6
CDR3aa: CASSLPGQGVAYYGYTF
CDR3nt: TGTGCCAGCAGCTTGCCGGGACAGGGGGTCGCCTACTATGGCTACACCTTC

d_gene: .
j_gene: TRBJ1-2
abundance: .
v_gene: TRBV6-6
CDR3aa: CASSSGGGGYTF
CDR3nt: TGTGCCAGCAGTTCGGGGGGGGGTGGCTACACCTTC

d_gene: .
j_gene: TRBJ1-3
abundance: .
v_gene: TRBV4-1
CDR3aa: CASSFHSRGAPSGNTIYF
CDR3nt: TGCGCCAGCAGCTTCCATTCCCGGGGGGCTCCCTCTGGAAACACCATATATTTT

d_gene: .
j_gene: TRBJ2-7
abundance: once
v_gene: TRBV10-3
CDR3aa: CAINNQGNEQYF
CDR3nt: TGTGCCATCAACAATCAGGGGAACGAGCAGTACTTC

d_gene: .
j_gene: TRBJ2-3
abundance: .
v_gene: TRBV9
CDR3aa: CASSVVGISADTQYF
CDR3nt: TGTGCCAGCAGCGTAGTAGGGATTAGCGCAGATACGCAGTATTTT

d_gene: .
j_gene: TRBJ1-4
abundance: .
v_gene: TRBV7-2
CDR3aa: CASSPRGGADEKLFF
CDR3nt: TGTGCCAGCAGCCCCCGGGGGGGGGCAGACGAAAAACTGTTTTTT

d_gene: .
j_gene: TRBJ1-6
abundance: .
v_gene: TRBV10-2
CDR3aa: CASSDTQPRSPLHF
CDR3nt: TGCGCCAGCAGTGACACCCAGCCTAGGTCACCCCTCCACTTT

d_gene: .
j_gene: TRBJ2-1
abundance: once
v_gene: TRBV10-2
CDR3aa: CASSLQGRANEQFF
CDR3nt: TGCGCCAGCAGTTTGCAGGGGAGGGCCAATGAGCAGTTCTTC

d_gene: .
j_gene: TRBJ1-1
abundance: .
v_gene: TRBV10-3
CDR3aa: CAISQGLAENTEAFF
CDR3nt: TGTGCCATCAGTCAAGGGCTAGCAGAGAACACTGAAGCTTTCTTT

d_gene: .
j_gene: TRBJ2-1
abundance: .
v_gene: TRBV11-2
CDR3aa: CASSPDGRPSEQFF
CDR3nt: TGTGCCAGCAGCCCAGATGGCAGGCCCAGTGAGCAGTTCTTC

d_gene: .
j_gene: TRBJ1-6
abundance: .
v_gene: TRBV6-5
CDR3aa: CASSYTVTGDSSPLHF
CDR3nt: TGTGCCAGCAGTTACACAGTCACGGGGGATAGTTCACCCCTCCACTTT

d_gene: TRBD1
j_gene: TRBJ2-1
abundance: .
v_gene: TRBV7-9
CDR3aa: CASSARDRGDNEQFF
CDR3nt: TGTGCCAGCAGCGCAAGGGACAGAGGCGACAATGAGCAGTTCTTC

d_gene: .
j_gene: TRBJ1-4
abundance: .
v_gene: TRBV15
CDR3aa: CATSRAYATNEKLFF
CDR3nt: TGTGCCACCAGCAGGGCATATGCAACTAATGAAAAACTGTTTTTT